The 12 T cell receptor beta chains below come from one sample, sequenced in a study of beta chain features in type 1 diabetes. General study points: TCRB CDR3 length was moderately but significantly reduced in all four CD4+ subsets of Type 1 diabetes patients.

Since all of the isolated RNA was reverse transcribed, expressed TCRB transcripts were what got sequenced. TCRdb's table, derived via immunoSEQ multiplex PCR, lists solely in-frame clones and lacks some. Among over 650,000 clones listed, around an eighth were seen once. Antigen specificity for these receptors is unknown. What was sequenced was naive CD4+ T cells from blood. These receptor sequences come from a man between 18 and 35 years old with type 1 diabetes.

This clone was recorded a few times. The V call is TRBV7-2, the J call TRBJ2-3; 10 nucleotides line up with TRBD2. J was trimmed by 0 bases and V by 4 bases; bases with no gene match: 4. Germline CDR1 SGHTA, CDR2 FQGNSA. There are 16 residues in the CDR3. CDR3 in DNA: TGTGCCAGCAGCTACCTAGCGGGAGTGAGCACAGATACGCAGTATTTT. Translation gives CASSYLAGVSTDTQYF.

V and J are TRBV18 and TRBJ2-1; TRBD2 might be the D (7 bases). V shed 0 bases and J shed 4 bases, with 16 bases lying between them. The CDR3 is made up of 17 amino acids. Germline V gene sequence: CDR1 KGHSH, CDR2 LQKENI. The CDR3 DNA reads TGTGCCAGCTCACCACCGGGAGGGGGAAGAGGGTACAATGAGCAGTTCTTC. It codes for CASSPPGGGRGYNEQFF.

The rearrangement links TRBV11-3 to TRBJ2-7, with D unresolved. V gave up 1 base and J gave up 12 bases, with 7 bases separating them. Germline values: CDR1 SGHNT, CDR2 YENEEA. This CDR3 is built from 10 residues. The CDR3 DNA is TGTGCCAGCAGCTTAGCCCTTCGGTACTTC. Translated, it gives CASSLALRYF.

The rearrangement joins TRBV6-5 to TRBJ2-4, with D perhaps matching TRBD1 (7 bases). The germline V gene has CDR1 MNHEY and CDR2 SVGAGI. Trimming left V 4 bases short and J 1 base short, with 11 bases between. The CDR3 contains 15 residues. CDR3 residues: CASSSGGQAKNIQYF. CDR3 nucleotides: TGTGCCAGCAGTTCCGGGGGACAGGCCAAAAACATTCAGTACTTC.

V usage is TRBV9 and J usage is TRBJ2-3; D remains ambiguous. With 3 bases removed from V and 4 bases from J, the gap between germline ends came to 9 bases. The CDR3 has 13 amino acids. CDR1 is SGDLS, CDR2 YYNGEE, per germline. The CDR3 loop is CASSGQQSDTQYF. The DNA of the CDR3 is TGTGCCAGCAGCGGCCAGCAGTCAGATACGCAGTATTTT.

For the CDR3, the DNA is TGTGCCAGTAGACCGGACAGGTCTGGAAGCTACACCTTC. Encoded protein: CASRPDRSGSYTF. The chain couples TRBV19 to TRBJ1-2; 7 bases match TRBD1. This CDR3 spans 13 amino acids. The germline gives CDR1 LNHDA, CDR2 SQIVND (reference sequence). V was pared by 6 bases and J by 9 bases, with 10 bases of the junction left unmatched.

This clone was observed a few times. V gene TRBV6-1 combines with J gene TRBJ1-2; the match to TRBD1 covers 9 bases. Germline V gene sequence: CDR1 MNHNS, CDR2 SASEGT. The CDR3 is 15 amino acids. Trimming took 0 bases from V and 7 from J; bases not matched to a gene: 6. The CDR3 spells CASSEAQGQGLGYTF. The DNA of the CDR3 is TGTGCCAGCAGTGAAGCCCAGGGACAGGGTCTTGGCTACACCTTC.

This CDR3 reads CASSSPGQGNTGELFF. The CDR3 coding sequence is TGTGCCAGCAGCTCGCCGGGACAGGGGAACACCGGGGAGCTGTTTTTT. The chain joins TRBV7-2 to TRBJ2-2, with 9 bases lining up with TRBD1. CDR3 size: 16 residues. Looked up from germline, CDR1 is SGHTA and CDR2 is FQGNSA. Unmatched junction bases numbered 4, after V lost 4 bases and J lost 1 base.

This clone was seen a handful of times. The chain uses TRBV5-4 and TRBJ2-1; 11 nucleotides line up with TRBD2. In germline, CDR1 is SGHNT, CDR2 YYREEE (reference sequence). After removal of 5 bases from V and 5 bases from J, the junction contained 6 bases not matched to a gene. This CDR3 contains 15 residues. CDR3 DNA: TGTGCCAGCAGTTTTGGACTAGCGGGTAACAATGAGCAGTTCTTC. It encodes CASSFGLAGNNEQFF.

The genes are TRBV7-9 and TRBJ1-2; 10 bases map to TRBD1. Germline V gene data show CDR1 as SEHNR and CDR2 as FQNEAQ (reference sequence). The V gene end was trimmed by 5 bases and the J gene end by 4 bases; junction bases not matched to a gene: 7. The CDR3 consists of 15 residues. The CDR3 coding sequence is TGTGCCAGCAGCCCTGGGGGACAGGGGAGCTATGGCTACACCTTC. It is translated as CASSPGGQGSYGYTF.

The J gene is TRBJ2-1, the V gene TRBV25-1; D is unresolved. Germline lookup yields CDR1 MGHDK and CDR2 SYGVNS. The CDR3 has 14 residues. V was shortened by 2 bases and J by 4 bases, with 9 bases between the two germline ends. The CDR3 coding sequence is TGTGCCAGCAGTGAAGCGTCACTTTACAATGAGCAGTTCTTC. This sequence encodes CASSEASLYNEQFF.

This rearrangement joins TRBV21-1 to TRBJ2-7; the table's D call, TRBD1, has no DNA check behind it. TRBV21-1 is labeled a pseudogene. The CDR3 is made up of 15 amino acids. Here the CDR3 reads CASSKRTGSPHEQYF. CDR3 nucleotide sequence: TGTGCCAGCAGCAAACGGACAGGATCTCCCCACGAGCAGTACTTC.